This T cell receptor beta chain was captured in a study of OX40 agonist ivuxolimab in advanced cancers. The CDR3 is 12 amino acids. V was cut by 0 bases and J by 5 bases, with 5 bases left in between. Germline-derived CDR1 and CDR2 are SGHRS and YFSETQ. A remark on this clone: Antigen unknown.

Some clones are missing from TCRdb's copy, which holds only in-frame ones; the method was immunoSEQ multiplex PCR. This sample yields tens of thousands of clones, of which over 60% are seen a single time; roughly 18% belongs to the top ten. Findings and caveats of the study: By week 6 at 0.1 to 3.0 mg/kg, blood CD4+ and CD8+ T cells had expanded clonally. Also showing low normalized T-cell clonal expansion were some of the nonresponders. More expanded clones were found, on average, in CD8+ than in CD4+ T cells. Determination of antigen specificity was not performed for the expanded peripheral T cells.

The chain employs TRBV5-1 and TRBJ2-5; D gene uncertain. The TCR originated in an adult with an advanced solid tumor such as melanoma, head and neck, liver or kidney cancer. This specimen consisted of CD4+ or CD8+ T cells sorted from blood, obtained in a trial of the OX40 agonist ivuxolimab. The CDR3 reads CASSLVRETQYF. For the CDR3, the DNA is TGCGCCAGCAGCTTGGTGCGGGAGACCCAGTACTTC.